The rows below give T cell receptor beta chains drawn from one sample of a study of blood T cell repertoires in COVID-19. The data were produced by immunoSEQ multiplex PCR, yet TCRdb's version contains in-frame clones alone and is incomplete. The sample lists around 99,000 clones, roughly 82% occurring once. Material for sequencing was peripheral blood. Source of these receptors: an elderly woman with active or convalescent COVID-19. Each CDR3 is given with its conserved first and last residue. The D gene is left open where the match is weak. Clone size is given for some rows only: seen once, a few or many times, or a class if the clone is expanded.

clone_size: once
v_call: TRBV7-2
j_call: TRBJ2-3
d_call: TRBD2
cdr3_aa: CASSPSGRQSDTQYF
cdr3_nt: TGTGCCAGCAGTCCTAGCGGGAGACAGTCAGATACGCAGTATTTT

clone_size: once
v_call: TRBV15
j_call: TRBJ2-5
d_call: TRBD1
cdr3_aa: CATSRVTGVAQETQYF
cdr3_nt: TGTGCCACCAGCAGAGTCACAGGGGTGGCACAAGAGACCCAGTACTTC

clone_size: NA
v_call: TRBV14
j_call: TRBJ2-2
d_call: NA
cdr3_aa: CASSQGVLTNTGELFF
cdr3_nt: TGTGCCAGCAGCCAAGGAGTATTAACGAACACCGGGGAGCTGTTTTTT

clone_size: many
v_call: TRBV5-1
j_call: TRBJ1-1
d_call: NA
cdr3_aa: CASSLGGRRMVDTEAFF
cdr3_nt: TGCGCCAGCAGCTTGGGGGGGCGTAGGATGGTAGACACTGAAGCTTTCTTT

clone_size: few
v_call: TRBV21-1
j_call: TRBJ1-5
d_call: NA
cdr3_aa: CASRQISGYNQPQHF
cdr3_nt: TGTGCCAGCAGGCAAATTTCAGGGTACAATCAGCCCCAGCATTTT

clone_size: NA
v_call: TRBV7-6
j_call: TRBJ2-1
d_call: TRBD1
cdr3_aa: CASRSGGQPEFF
cdr3_nt: TGTGCCAGCAGAAGTGGGGGACAGCCGGAGTTCTTC

clone_size: NA
v_call: TRBV7-8
j_call: TRBJ1-5
d_call: NA
cdr3_aa: CASSQTGYRNQPQHF
cdr3_nt: TGTGCCAGCAGTCAAACAGGGTATCGCAATCAGCCCCAGCATTTT

clone_size: NA
v_call: TRBV19
j_call: TRBJ1-3
d_call: NA
cdr3_aa: CASSPPGQLSGNTIYF
cdr3_nt: TGTGCCAGTAGTCCCCCTGGACAGCTCTCTGGAAACACCATATATTTT

clone_size: NA
v_call: TRBV28
j_call: TRBJ2-5
d_call: NA
cdr3_aa: CASSAGMLGTQYF
cdr3_nt: TGTGCCAGCAGTGCAGGGATGCTTGGGACCCAGTACTTC

clone_size: NA
v_call: TRBV9
j_call: TRBJ1-1
d_call: NA
cdr3_aa: CASSSMSVGGTEAFF
cdr3_nt: TGTGCCAGCAGCTCTATGAGTGTCGGTGGCACTGAAGCTTTCTTT

clone_size: NA
v_call: TRBV9
j_call: TRBJ2-7
d_call: TRBD1
cdr3_aa: CASSPHSTGGSGSAYEQYF
cdr3_nt: TGTGCCAGCAGCCCACACTCGACAGGGGGCTCGGGATCTGCCTACGAGCAGTACTTC

clone_size: NA
v_call: TRBV4-2
j_call: TRBJ2-5
d_call: NA
cdr3_aa: CASSQDLLRMGETQYF
cdr3_nt: TGTGCCAGCAGCCAAGATCTTCTCAGGATGGGAGAGACCCAGTACTTC

clone_size: NA
v_call: TRBV13
j_call: TRBJ2-3
d_call: NA
cdr3_aa: CASSLRGPAVGGTDTQYF
cdr3_nt: TGTGCCAGCAGCTTAAGAGGTCCGGCGGTAGGGGGTACAGATACGCAGTATTTT